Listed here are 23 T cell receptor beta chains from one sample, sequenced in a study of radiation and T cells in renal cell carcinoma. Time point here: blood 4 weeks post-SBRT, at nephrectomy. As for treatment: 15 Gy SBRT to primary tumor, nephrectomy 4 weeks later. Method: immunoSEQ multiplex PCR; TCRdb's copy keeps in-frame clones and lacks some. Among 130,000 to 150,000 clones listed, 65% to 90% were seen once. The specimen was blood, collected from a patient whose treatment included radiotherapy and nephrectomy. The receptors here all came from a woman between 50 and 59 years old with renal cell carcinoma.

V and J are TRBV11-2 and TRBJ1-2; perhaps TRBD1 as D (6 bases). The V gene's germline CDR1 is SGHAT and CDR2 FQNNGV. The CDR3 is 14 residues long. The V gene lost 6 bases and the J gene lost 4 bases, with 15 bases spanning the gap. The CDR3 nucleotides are TGTGCCAGCAGTCGAAACAGGGTAGTCTATGGCTACACCTTC. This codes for CASSRNRVVYGYTF.

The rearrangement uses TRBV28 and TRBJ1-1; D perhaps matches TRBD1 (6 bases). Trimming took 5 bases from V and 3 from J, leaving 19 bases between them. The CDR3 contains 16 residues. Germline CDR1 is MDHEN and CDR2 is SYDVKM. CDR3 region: CASSPGGTPTHTEAFF. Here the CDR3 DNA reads TGTGCCAGCAGTCCTGGGGGGACACCTACCCACACTGAAGCTTTCTTT.

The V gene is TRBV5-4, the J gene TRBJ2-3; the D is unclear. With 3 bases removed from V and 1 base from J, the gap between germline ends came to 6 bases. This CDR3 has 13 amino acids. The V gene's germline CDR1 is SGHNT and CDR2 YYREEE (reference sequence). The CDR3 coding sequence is TGTGCCAGCAGCTCGAGTGGCACAGATACGCAGTATTTT. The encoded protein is CASSSSGTDTQYF.

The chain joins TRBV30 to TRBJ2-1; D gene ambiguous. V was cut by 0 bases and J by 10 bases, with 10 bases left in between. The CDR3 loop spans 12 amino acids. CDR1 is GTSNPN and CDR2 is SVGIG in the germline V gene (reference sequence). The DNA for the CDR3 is TGTGCCTGGAGTGTAAGCACCCAGGAGCAGTTCTTC. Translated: CAWSVSTQEQFF.

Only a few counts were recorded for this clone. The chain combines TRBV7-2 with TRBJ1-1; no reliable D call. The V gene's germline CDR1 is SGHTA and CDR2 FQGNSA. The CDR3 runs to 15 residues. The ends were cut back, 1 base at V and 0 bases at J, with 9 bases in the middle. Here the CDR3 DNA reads TGTGCCAGCAGCTTAGTGGCACAGATGAACACTGAAGCTTTCTTT. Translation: CASSLVAQMNTEAFF.

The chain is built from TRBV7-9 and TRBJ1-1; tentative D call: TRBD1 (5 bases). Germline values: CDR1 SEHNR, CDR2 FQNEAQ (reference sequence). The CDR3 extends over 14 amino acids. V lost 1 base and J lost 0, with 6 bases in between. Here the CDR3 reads CASSLEGVNTEAFF. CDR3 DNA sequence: TGTGCCAGCAGCTTAGAAGGGGTGAACACTGAAGCTTTCTTT.

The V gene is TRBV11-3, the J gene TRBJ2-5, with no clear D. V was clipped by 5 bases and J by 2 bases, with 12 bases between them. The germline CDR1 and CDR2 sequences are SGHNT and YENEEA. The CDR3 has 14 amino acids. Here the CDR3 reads CASSPGPAQETQYF. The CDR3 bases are TGTGCCAGCAGCCCCGGGCCAGCGCAAGAGACCCAGTACTTC.

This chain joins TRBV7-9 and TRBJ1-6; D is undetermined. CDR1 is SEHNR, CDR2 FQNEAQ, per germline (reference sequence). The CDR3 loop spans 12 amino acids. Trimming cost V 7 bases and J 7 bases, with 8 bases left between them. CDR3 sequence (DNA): TGTGCCAGCAAAAGTACCAATTCACCCCTCCACTTT. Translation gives CASKSTNSPLHF.

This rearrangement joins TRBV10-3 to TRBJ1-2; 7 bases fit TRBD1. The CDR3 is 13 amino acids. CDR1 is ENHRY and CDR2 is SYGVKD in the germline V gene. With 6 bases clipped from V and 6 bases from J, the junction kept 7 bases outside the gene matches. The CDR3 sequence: CAISLTGEDGYTF. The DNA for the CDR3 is TGTGCCATCAGCCTTACAGGGGAGGATGGCTACACCTTC.

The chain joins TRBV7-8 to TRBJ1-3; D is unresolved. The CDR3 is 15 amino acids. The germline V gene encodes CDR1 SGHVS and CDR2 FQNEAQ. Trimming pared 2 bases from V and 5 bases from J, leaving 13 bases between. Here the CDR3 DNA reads TGTGCCAGCAGCTTATCAGTGGGTCGTAGAAACACCATATATTTT. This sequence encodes CASSLSVGRRNTIYF.

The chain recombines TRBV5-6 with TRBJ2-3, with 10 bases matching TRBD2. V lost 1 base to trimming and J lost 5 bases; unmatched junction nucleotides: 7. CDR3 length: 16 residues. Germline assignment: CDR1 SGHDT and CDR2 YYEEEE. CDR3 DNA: TGTGCCAGCAGCTTGAGGGGACTAGCGAATTTAGATACGCAGTATTTT. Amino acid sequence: CASSLRGLANLDTQYF.

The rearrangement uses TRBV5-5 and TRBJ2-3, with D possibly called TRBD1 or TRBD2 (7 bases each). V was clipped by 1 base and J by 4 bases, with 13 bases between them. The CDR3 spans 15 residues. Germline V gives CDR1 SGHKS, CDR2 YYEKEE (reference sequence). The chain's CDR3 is CASSLTTGRADTQYF. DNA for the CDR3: TGTGCCAGCAGCTTGACGACAGGGAGGGCAGATACGCAGTATTTT.

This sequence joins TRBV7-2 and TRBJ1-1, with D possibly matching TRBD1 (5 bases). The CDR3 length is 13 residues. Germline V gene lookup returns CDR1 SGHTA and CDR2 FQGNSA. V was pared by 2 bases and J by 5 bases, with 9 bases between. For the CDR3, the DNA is TGTGCCAGCAGCTTACAGGGTTTAACTGAAGCTTTCTTT. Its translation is CASSLQGLTEAFF.

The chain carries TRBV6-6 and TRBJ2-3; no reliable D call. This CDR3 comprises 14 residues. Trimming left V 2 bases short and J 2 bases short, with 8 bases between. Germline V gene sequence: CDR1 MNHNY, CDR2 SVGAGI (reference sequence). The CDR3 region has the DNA TGTGCCAGCAGTTACGATTACGTCACAGATACGCAGTATTTT. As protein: CASSYDYVTDTQYF.

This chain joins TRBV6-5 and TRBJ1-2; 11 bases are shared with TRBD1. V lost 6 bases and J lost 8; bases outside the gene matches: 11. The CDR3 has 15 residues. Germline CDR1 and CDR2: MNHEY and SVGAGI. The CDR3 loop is CASRPGTGGYGGYTF. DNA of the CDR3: TGTGCCAGCAGGCCGGGGACAGGGGGTTATGGAGGCTACACCTTC.

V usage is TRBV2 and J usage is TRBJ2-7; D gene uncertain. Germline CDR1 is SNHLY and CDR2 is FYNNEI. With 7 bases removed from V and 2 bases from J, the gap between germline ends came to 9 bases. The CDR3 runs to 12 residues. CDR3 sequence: CASTLLTYEQYF. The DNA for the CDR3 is TGTGCCAGCACCTTACTGACCTACGAGCAGTACTTC. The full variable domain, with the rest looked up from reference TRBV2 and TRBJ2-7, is EPEVTQTPSHQVTQMGQEVILRCVPISNHLYFYWYRQILGQKVEFLVSFYNNEISEKSEIFDDQFSVERPDGSNFTLKIRSTKLEDSAMYFCASTLLTYEQYFGPGTRLTVT.

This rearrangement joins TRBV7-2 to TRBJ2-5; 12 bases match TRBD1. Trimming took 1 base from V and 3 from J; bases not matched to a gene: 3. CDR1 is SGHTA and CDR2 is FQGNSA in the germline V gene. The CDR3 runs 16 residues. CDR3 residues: CASSLGGTGGEETQYF. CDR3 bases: TGTGCCAGCAGCTTAGGCGGGACAGGGGGCGAAGAGACCCAGTACTTC.

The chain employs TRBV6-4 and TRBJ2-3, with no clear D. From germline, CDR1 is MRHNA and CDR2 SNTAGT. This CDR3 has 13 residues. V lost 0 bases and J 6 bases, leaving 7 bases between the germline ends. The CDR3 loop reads CASSDSPADTQYF. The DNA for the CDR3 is TGTGCCAGCAGTGACTCGCCTGCGGATACGCAGTATTTT.

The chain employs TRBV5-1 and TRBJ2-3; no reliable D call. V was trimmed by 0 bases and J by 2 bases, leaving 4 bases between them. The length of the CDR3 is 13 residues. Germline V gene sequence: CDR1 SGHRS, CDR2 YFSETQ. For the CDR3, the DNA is TGCGCCAGCAGCTTGGGGCCCACAGATACGCAGTATTTT. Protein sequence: CASSLGPTDTQYF. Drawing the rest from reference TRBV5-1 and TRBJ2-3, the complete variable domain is KAGVTQTPRYLIKTRGQQVTLSCSPISGHRSVSWYQQTPGQGLQFLFEYFSETQRNKGNFPGRFSGRQFSNSRSEMNVSTLELGDSALYLCASSLGPTDTQYFGPGTRLTVL.

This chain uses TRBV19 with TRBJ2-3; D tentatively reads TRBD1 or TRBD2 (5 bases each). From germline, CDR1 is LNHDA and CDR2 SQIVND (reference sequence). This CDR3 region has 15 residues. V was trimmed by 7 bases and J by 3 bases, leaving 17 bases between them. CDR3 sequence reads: CASNTRGRSTDTQYF. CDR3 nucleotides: TGTGCCAGTAATACGAGGGGCAGGTCGACAGATACGCAGTATTTT.

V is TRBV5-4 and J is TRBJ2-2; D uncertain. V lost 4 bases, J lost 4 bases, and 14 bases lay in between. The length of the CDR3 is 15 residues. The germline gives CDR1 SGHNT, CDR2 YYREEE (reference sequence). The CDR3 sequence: CASSRDLASTGELFF. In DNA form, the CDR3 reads TGTGCCAGCAGCAGGGATTTAGCCTCCACCGGGGAGCTGTTTTTT.

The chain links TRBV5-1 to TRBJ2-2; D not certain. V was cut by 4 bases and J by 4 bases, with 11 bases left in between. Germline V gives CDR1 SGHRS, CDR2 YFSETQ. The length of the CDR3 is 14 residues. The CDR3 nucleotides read TGCGCCAGCAGCCTAACCCGGGCCACCGGGGAGCTGTTTTTT. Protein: CASSLTRATGELFF.

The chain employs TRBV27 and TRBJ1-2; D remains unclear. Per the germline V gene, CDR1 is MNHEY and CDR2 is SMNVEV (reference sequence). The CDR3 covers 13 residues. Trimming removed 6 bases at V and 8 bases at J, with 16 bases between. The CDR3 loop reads CASSGPLRTGYTF. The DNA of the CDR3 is TGTGCCAGCAGCGGGCCCCTACGCACCGGCTACACCTTC.